A single sample is the source of the 23 T cell receptor beta chains below, sequenced in a study of blood T cells in healthy people across ages. It was with a sample-barcoded 5' primer and a J-beta primer mix that a second PCR of roughly 7 to 12 cycles was run. From the 5' RACE reads, TCRdb called clonotypes with MiXCR, one entry per CDR3 protein. Of 1.4 million or so distinct CDR3 sequences in the sample, around 40% were seen once. The sample consisted of blood. The receptors here all came from a young woman in good health.

V gene TRBV20-1 combines with J gene TRBJ2-2; 11 bases line up with TRBD2. The CDR3 contains 16 residues. Germline V lookup: CDR1 DFQATT, CDR2 SNEGSKA (reference sequence). V lost 3 bases, J lost 5 bases, and 8 bases stayed unmatched. The CDR3 bases are TGCAGTGCTAGGCCCGCAACTAGCGGGGGTACCGGGGAGCTGTTTTTT. It translates to CSARPATSGGTGELFF.

J is TRBJ2-7 and V is TRBV29-1; tentatively, D is TRBD2 (6 bases). The germline V gene has CDR1 SQVTM and CDR2 ANQGSEA. CDR3 size: 12 residues. V was cut by 8 bases and J by 7 bases, with 18 bases left in between. This chain's CDR3 is CSPGVLQKEQYF. Written as DNA, the CDR3 is TGCAGCCCGGGGGTCCTGCAGAAGGAGCAGTACTTC.

The chain combines TRBV20-1 with TRBJ2-3, with 16 bases identical to TRBD2. Germline assignment: CDR1 DFQATT and CDR2 SNEGSKA (reference sequence). The CDR3 runs to 17 residues. The trim removed 3 bases at V and 4 bases at J, leaving 7 bases unmatched. CDR3 loop: CSASRGTSGGAADTQYF. The CDR3 DNA reads as TGCAGTGCTAGTCGTGGGACTAGCGGGGGGGCCGCAGATACGCAGTATTTT.

CDR3 coding DNA: TGTGCCAGCAGTTACTCCATGGTGGATATGAAGTTCTTC. This codes for CASSYSMVDMKFF. J is TRBJ2-1 and V is TRBV6-6, with unresolved D. Germline V gives CDR1 MNHNY, CDR2 SVGAGI (reference sequence). This CDR3 has 13 residues. V was clipped by 0 bases and J by 14 bases, with 14 bases between them.

The chain is built from TRBV6-2 or TRBV6-3 and TRBJ2-2; the D call may be TRBD1 or TRBD2 (5 bases each). The CDR3 is made up of 18 amino acids. The germline CDR1 and CDR2 sequences are MNHEY and SVGEGT. The ends were cut back, 2 bases at V and 2 bases at J, with 18 bases in the middle. CDR3 bases: TGTGCCAGCAGTTACCACTATCGGGACGGAAGTAACACCGGGGAGCTGTTTTTT. This gives the protein CASSYHYRDGSNTGELFF.

The V call is TRBV6-2 or TRBV6-3, the J call TRBJ2-1, with 12 bases matching TRBD1. Germline V gives CDR1 MNHEY, CDR2 SVGEGT. Trimming took 10 bases from V and 8 from J; bases not matched to a gene: 12. The CDR3 covers 15 residues. The chain's CDR3 is CATGTPGTGGHEQFF. The CDR3 DNA follows: TGTGCCACCGGAACCCCCGGGACAGGGGGCCATGAGCAGTTCTTC.

This chain connects TRBV5-1 to TRBJ1-5; D gene unclear. Germline values: CDR1 SGHRS, CDR2 YFSETQ. The CDR3 spans 15 residues. Trimming cost V 4 bases and J 4 bases, with 15 bases left between them. CDR3 sequence reads: CASSPQERVNQPQHF. DNA of the CDR3: TGCGCCAGCAGCCCCCAGGAAAGGGTTAATCAGCCCCAGCATTTT.

V is TRBV3-1 and J is TRBJ2-1, with 10 bases lining up with TRBD1. J lost 5 bases, V lost 6 bases, and 7 bases had no gene match. The CDR3 loop spans 15 amino acids. In germline, CDR1 is LGHDT, CDR2 YNNKEL (reference sequence). As DNA, the CDR3 is TGTGCCAGCAGTCAGACAGGGGGCTCGGACAATGAGCAGTTCTTC. Translation gives CASSQTGGSDNEQFF.

V is TRBV6-5 and J is TRBJ2-2; D may be TRBD1 (5 bases). Trimming removed 2 bases at V and 6 bases at J, with 16 bases between. The CDR3 has 16 amino acids. Germline V gives CDR1 MNHEY, CDR2 SVGAGI. The CDR3 nucleotides are TGTGCCAGCAGTTACCTCGCCTCAGGGTCGTCCGGGGAGCTGTTTTTT. It translates to CASSYLASGSSGELFF.

The CDR3 DNA follows: TGTGCCAGCAGCTCAGATGCCCCAGCCAAATTCTCCTACGAGCAGTACTTC. Protein product: CASSSDAPAKFSYEQYF. The chain links TRBV7-9 to TRBJ2-7, with no clear D. The CDR3 is made up of 17 amino acids. V lost 4 bases and J 0 bases, leaving 19 bases between the germline ends. Germline CDR1 is SEHNR and CDR2 is FQNEAQ (reference sequence). Drawing the rest from reference TRBV7-9 and TRBJ2-7, the complete variable domain is DTGVSQNPRHKITKRGQNVTFRCDPISEHNRLYWYRQTLGQGPEFLTYFQNEAQLEKSRLLSDRFSAERPKGSFSTLEIQRTEQGDSAMYLCASSSDAPAKFSYEQYFGPGTRLTVT.

V is TRBV5-1 and J is TRBJ2-5; D is uncertain. Between the trimmed V and J ends, which lost 5 bases and 1 base, there was a span of 12 bases. Germline V gene sequence: CDR1 SGHRS, CDR2 YFSETQ. This CDR3 comprises 14 residues. CDR3: CASSNPESQETQYF. DNA for the CDR3: TGCGCCAGCAGTAACCCGGAATCCCAAGAGACCCAGTACTTC.

The chain recombines TRBV6-5 with TRBJ2-7, with D maybe TRBD1 (5 bases). V was trimmed by 6 bases and J by 0 bases, leaving 12 bases between them. Germline V gives CDR1 MNHEY, CDR2 SVGAGI. CDR3 length equals 14 residues. Written as DNA, the CDR3 is TGTGCCAGCAGGGCGACAGTGAGCTCCTACGAGCAGTACTTC. As protein: CASRATVSSYEQYF.

The rearrangement links TRBV7-2 to TRBJ2-2; TRBD1 matches 8 bases. V was pared by 3 bases and J by 4 bases, with 7 bases of the junction left unmatched. In germline, CDR1 is SGHTA, CDR2 FQGNSA. CDR3 size: 16 residues. CDR3 region: CASSFEDRGPTGELFF. DNA of the CDR3: TGTGCCAGCAGCTTCGAAGACAGGGGACCCACCGGGGAGCTGTTTTTT.

The chain links TRBV30 to TRBJ1-2, with no clear D. Germline loops: CDR1 GTSNPN, CDR2 SVGIG (reference sequence). This CDR3 has 13 residues. V shed 1 base and J shed 7 bases, with 13 bases lying between them. CDR3 nucleotide sequence: TGTGCCTGGAGTGGGACGATCCTGGGTGGCTACACCTTC. It specifies CAWSGTILGGYTF.

This clonotype has only a few counts. This chain uses TRBV4-1 with TRBJ2-7, with D uncertain. The CDR3 spans 13 residues. The V gene's germline CDR1 is MGHRA and CDR2 YSYEKL. V was shortened by 4 bases and J by 0 bases, with 7 bases between the two germline ends. In DNA, the CDR3 is TGCGCCAGCAGCCGGGAATACTCCTACGAGCAGTACTTC. Translation: CASSREYSYEQYF.

This clonotype was counted only a few times. The V and J genes are TRBV13 and TRBJ2-3, with 7 bases matching TRBD2. V was pared by 4 bases and J by 4 bases, with 8 bases of the junction left unmatched. The germline CDR1 and CDR2 sequences are PRHDT and FYEKMQ (reference sequence). This CDR3 contains 15 residues. The CDR3 DNA sequence: TGTGCCAGCAGCTCCGCGGGGGAAGCTGCAGATACGCAGTATTTT. Amino acid sequence: CASSSAGEAADTQYF.

This clonotype occurred a few times. The V and J genes are TRBV10-3 and TRBJ2-3; 10 bases fit TRBD1. The ends lost 8 bases at V and 3 bases at J; junction bases unmatched: 8. The CDR3 is made up of 15 amino acids. The germline V gene encodes CDR1 ENHRY and CDR2 SYGVKD. The CDR3 bases are TGTGCCATCGGGCGAGGACAGGGGGAGACAGATACGCAGTATTTT. Translation gives CAIGRGQGETDTQYF.

This clonotype showed up many times. The V call is TRBV20-1, the J call TRBJ2-1; weak D call: TRBD2 (6 bases). This CDR3 has 14 amino acids. Germline CDR1 reads DFQATT; CDR2 reads SNEGSKA (reference sequence). The V end lost 5 bases, the J end lost 3 bases, and 14 bases lay between the germline ends. CDR3 sequence: CSAYRDFFYNEQFF. The CDR3 DNA reads as TGCAGTGCTTACCGGGACTTCTTCTACAATGAGCAGTTCTTC.

This clonotype was seen more than once but under ten times. In DNA form, the CDR3 reads TGTGCCAGCAGTTTTGGTAACAGCGCCCAGCGAGGAACGCAGTATTTT. Protein product: CASSFGNSAQRGTQYF. The chain is built from TRBV28 and TRBJ2-3, with D uncertain. With 3 bases removed from V and 9 bases from J, the gap between germline ends came to 22 bases. Germline loops: CDR1 MDHEN, CDR2 SYDVKM. This CDR3 contains 16 residues.

This clonotype was counted only a few times. The chain uses TRBV5-1 and TRBJ2-1; D possibly corresponds to TRBD2 (6 bases). The germline V gene has CDR1 SGHRS and CDR2 YFSETQ. This CDR3 comprises 17 residues. Trimming left V 1 base short and J 7 bases short, with 21 bases between. In nucleotides, the CDR3 is TGCGCCAGCAGCTTGACAATCATCCGGGACTTGCAAAATGAGCAGTTCTTC. This gives the protein CASSLTIIRDLQNEQFF.

J is TRBJ2-1 and V is TRBV4-2; 13 nucleotides align to TRBD2. The CDR3 has 17 residues. CDR1 is LGHNA and CDR2 is YNFKEQ in the germline V gene. Trimming cost V 0 bases and J 6 bases; bases outside gene matches: 5. CDR3 sequence reads: CASSQERTSGSFNEQFF. The CDR3 coding sequence is TGTGCCAGCAGCCAAGAAAGGACTAGCGGGAGTTTCAATGAGCAGTTCTTC.

The rearrangement joins TRBV28 to TRBJ1-2, with 7 bases lining up with TRBD1. Germline CDR1 is MDHEN and CDR2 is SYDVKM. The CDR3 spans 14 residues. V dropped 5 bases and J dropped 4; count of bases not matched to a gene: 7. The CDR3 nucleotides read TGTGCCAGCAGTCCGACAGGGTTTTCCTATGGCTACACCTTC. It translates to CASSPTGFSYGYTF.

The chain couples TRBV10-3 to TRBJ2-2; TRBD1 aligns across 11 bases. Trimming at V came to 10 bases and at J to 7 bases, leaving 14 bases not matched to a gene. Looked up from germline, CDR1 is ENHRY and CDR2 is SYGVKD. This CDR3 has 16 residues. Here the CDR3 reads CATGTGGLRIIGELFF. CDR3 DNA: TGTGCCACCGGGACAGGGGGACTTCGAATCATCGGGGAGCTGTTTTTT.